The T cell receptor beta chain under discussion was sequenced for a study of blood T cell repertoires in COVID-19. Study details: COVID-19 samples collected from the United States, Italy and Spain covered acute and convalescent phases.

V shed 5 bases, J shed 4 bases, and the junction held 7 bases outside the gene matches. This CDR3 has 14 amino acids. Germline V gene lookup returns CDR1 PRHDT and CDR2 FYEKMQ (reference sequence). In the source study's methods: Reference gene primer amplification gave nucleated cell count estimates. The table came from immunoSEQ multiplex PCR; TCRdb's copy has only in-frame clones and leaves some out. V and J calls and clone size are given by that table; D and trimming were obtained from the DNA. The data show 200,000 to 250,000 clones, about nine tenths seen once. This receptor was taken from a woman in her twenties or thirties who had recovered from COVID-19. Sequenced material: PBMCs or T cells enriched from blood (not recorded which). The chain couples TRBV13 to TRBJ2-7; 8 bases match TRBD1. The CDR3 sequence is CASSTGTGPYEQYF. Written as DNA, the CDR3 is TGTGCCAGCAGCACTGGGACAGGACCATACGAGCAGTACTTC.